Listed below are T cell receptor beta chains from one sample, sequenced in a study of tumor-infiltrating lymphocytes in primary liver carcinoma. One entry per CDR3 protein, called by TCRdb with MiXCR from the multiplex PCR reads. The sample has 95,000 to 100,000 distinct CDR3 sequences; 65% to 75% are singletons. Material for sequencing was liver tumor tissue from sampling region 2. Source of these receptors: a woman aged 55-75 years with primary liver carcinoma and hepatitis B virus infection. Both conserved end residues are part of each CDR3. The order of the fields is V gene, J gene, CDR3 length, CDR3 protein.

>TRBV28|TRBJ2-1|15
CASRRAGGSHNEKFF
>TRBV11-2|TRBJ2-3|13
CTSSERLLDTQYF
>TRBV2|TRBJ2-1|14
CASVRRTRNDEQFF
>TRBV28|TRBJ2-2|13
CASTRANTGELFF
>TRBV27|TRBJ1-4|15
CASSSIRSSNEKLFF
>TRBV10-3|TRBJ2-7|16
CAISDPGLAGTHEQYF
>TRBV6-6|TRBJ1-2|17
CASSYSFAGGINYGYTF
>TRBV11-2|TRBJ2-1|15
CVSNLGTSVYNEQFF
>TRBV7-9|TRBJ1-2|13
CASSLDQHYGYTF
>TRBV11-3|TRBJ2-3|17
CASSSWSLDSGTDTQYF
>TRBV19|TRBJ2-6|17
CASNIGNRGAGANVLTF
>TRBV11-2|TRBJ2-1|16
CASSLPTSGRNNGQFF
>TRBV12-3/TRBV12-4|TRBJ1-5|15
CASGPTGNSNQPRHF
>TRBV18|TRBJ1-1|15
CASSQRQGWATEAFF
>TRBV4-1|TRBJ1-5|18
CASSQKSRQSGGGQPQHF
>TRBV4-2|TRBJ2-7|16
CVSSQGTGASSYEQYF
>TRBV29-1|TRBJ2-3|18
CSATGISGRINGTDTQYF
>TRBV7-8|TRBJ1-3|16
CASSLRQGLSGNTIYF
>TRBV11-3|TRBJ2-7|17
CARSLDRAGLGTYEQYF
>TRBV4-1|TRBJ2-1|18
CTSSQERATSGRAREQFF
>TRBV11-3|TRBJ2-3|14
CASSFYSDTVTQYF
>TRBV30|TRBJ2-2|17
CAWSRPETSGVTSELFF
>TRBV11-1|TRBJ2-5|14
CASGRPGAGETQYF
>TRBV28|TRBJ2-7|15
CASSPRNSGPYEQYF
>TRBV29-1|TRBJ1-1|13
CSAQAGGHTEVFF
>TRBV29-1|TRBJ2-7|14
CSVDSTGGHYEQYF
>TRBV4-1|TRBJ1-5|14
CASSITQMGQPQHF
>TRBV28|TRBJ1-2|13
CASSPILNYGYTF
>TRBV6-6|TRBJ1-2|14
CASTSLSPGNGYTF
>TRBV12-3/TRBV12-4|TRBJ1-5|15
CASSLRGASNQPQHF
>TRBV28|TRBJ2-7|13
CDCRKAPVDEQYF
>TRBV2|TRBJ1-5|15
CASSRQVAGNQPQHF
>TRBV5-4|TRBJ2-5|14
CASSLTGRQETQYF
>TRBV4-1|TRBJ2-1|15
CAGSHPRGGNNERFF
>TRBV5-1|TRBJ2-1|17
CASSLDLNGRVYNEQFF
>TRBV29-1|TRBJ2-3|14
CSVGGGGAADTQYF
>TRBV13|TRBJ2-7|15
CASGPGTGISYEQYF
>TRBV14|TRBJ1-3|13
CASSQDRGNTIYF
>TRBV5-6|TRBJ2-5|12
CGSSLSRKTQYF
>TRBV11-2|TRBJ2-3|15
CASSTGLAGPDTQYF
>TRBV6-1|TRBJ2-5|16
CASSSKRLAGDDTQYF
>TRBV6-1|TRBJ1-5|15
CVSSCDNLGNRPQHF
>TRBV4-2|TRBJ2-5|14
CASSPYWVQETQYF
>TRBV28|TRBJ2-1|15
CASRRGKASYNEQFF
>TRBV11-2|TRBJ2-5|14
CASSSTGGIETQYF
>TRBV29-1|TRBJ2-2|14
CSASGLLNTGVLFF
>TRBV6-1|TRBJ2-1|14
CASRVGDSYNEQLF
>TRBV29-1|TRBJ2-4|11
CGVGQSNIQYF